This T cell receptor beta chain originates from a study of human T cells and chemical hapten exposure. Before extraction, the whole blood was not fractionated, and total RNA was taken from it. Trimming removed 0 bases from V and 5 bases from J; junction bases left unmatched: 9. The germline V gene encodes CDR1 MNHEY and CDR2 SVGEGT. The CDR3 has 17 amino acids. This clonotype appeared a few times. During construction of the library, unique molecular identifiers were attached to individual cDNA molecules for quantitative, reproducible TCR counting. TCRdb reprocessed the reads with MiXCR, giving one entry per CDR3 protein. Of fewer than 150,000 distinct CDR3 sequences listed, 8% to 9.5% are singletons.

Sequenced sample: whole blood. The chain recombines TRBV6-2 or TRBV6-3 with TRBJ2-5; 10 bases map to TRBD1. The origin of this receptor is a human donor in good health. Some clones in this sample may be carry-over from other donors' samples. CDR3 in DNA: TGTGCCAGCAGTTACTCCCTCCGTGGGACAGGGGATGAGACCCAGTACTTC. The encoded protein is CASSYSLRGTGDETQYF.